This T cell receptor beta chain was recorded in a study of PD-L1 blockade in urothelial cancer. The V end was cut by 0 bases, the J end by 8 bases, with 13 bases between. The germline gives CDR1 SGHVS, CDR2 FQNEAQ. This CDR3 is built from 14 residues. Sample time point: pretreatment peripheral blood. Method: immunoSEQ multiplex PCR; TCRdb's copy keeps in-frame clones and lacks some. The sample gives 45,000 to 50,000 clones, about four fifths of which show up once; about 9.4% is in the top ten. The sequence was collected from an older man with urothelial cancer. This chain connects TRBV7-8 to TRBJ1-1, with D possibly matching TRBD1 (6 bases). The sequencing used PBMCs, collected around atezolizumab (anti-PD-L1) treatment. CDR3 bases: TGTGCCAGCAGCTTAGCGCGGGGGACAACAGAAGCTTTCTTT. It codes for CASSLARGTTEAFF.